This T cell receptor beta chain was sequenced during a study of T cell responses to AZD1222 COVID-19 vaccine. General study findings and limits: Spike-spanning, vaccine-associated CD4 TCRs were dominant at 160-218 and 743-854.

This clone was counted only a few times. As yet, its antigen is unknown. Second-dose intervals near 4 or 12 weeks were combined. Germline V gene sequence: CDR1 MNHEY, CDR2 SMNVEV (reference sequence). The CDR3 has 17 amino acids. The trim removed 6 bases at V and 0 bases at J, leaving 7 bases unmatched. Repertoires were generated with immunoSEQ multiplex PCR, while TCRdb's copy carries only in-frame clones and drops some. Here the sample spans more than 80,000 clones, over 75% being singletons. This TCR came from an adult who received the AZD1222 COVID-19 vaccine. The chain carries TRBV27 and TRBJ1-6; 8 nucleotides line up with TRBD1. The sample in question was peripheral blood, obtained 28 days after the second AZD1222 dose. DNA of the CDR3: TGTGCCAGCAGCTCCCACAGGGGGAGCTCCTATAATTCACCCCTCCACTTT. Its protein product is CASSSHRGSSYNSPLHF.